Given below is one TCR beta chain in context. The germline gene is not matched at one end of the junction; a read error may be the cause. This entry comes from a study of T cells in Graves' hyperthyroidism and ophthalmopathy. Template material for amplifying TCR beta CDR3 regions consisted of RNA transcripts. HTBI primers were used for first-round RT-PCR of the TCR CDR3. Each CDR3 protein is one row after TCRdb ran MiXCR on the multiplex PCR reads. The sample records around 360,000 distinct CDR3 sequences, 12% to 15% being singletons. CDR1 is MNHEY and CDR2 is SVGAGI in the germline V gene. The CDR3 is 13 amino acids.

This sequence originates from a woman aged 60-75 years with Graves' ophthalmopathy. Sequenced sample: blood. The chain is built from TRBV6-5 and TRBJ1-1; no clear D gene. This CDR3 reads CASSYEGYTEASF. The CDR3 nucleotides are TGTGCCAGCAGTTACGAAGGGTACACTGAAGCTTCCTTT.